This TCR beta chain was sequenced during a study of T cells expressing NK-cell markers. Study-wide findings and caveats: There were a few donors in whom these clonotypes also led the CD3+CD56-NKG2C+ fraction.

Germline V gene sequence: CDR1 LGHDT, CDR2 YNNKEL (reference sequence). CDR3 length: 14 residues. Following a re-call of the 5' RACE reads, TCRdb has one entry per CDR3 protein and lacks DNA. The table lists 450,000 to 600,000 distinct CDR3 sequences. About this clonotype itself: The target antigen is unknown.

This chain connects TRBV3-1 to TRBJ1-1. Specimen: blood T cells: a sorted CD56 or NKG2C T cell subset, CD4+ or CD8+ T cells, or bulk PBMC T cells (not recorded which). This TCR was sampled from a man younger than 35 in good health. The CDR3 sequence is CASSQDRQGGRAFF.